These 14 T cell receptor beta chains were all obtained from the same sample, sequenced in a study of shared clonotypes between healthy human individuals. The repertoire was sequenced with immunoSEQ multiplex PCR; TCRdb's copy has only in-frame clones and lacks some. The table lists more than 2,000,000 clones, 85% to 95% of them singletons. What was sequenced was naive CD4+ T cells from PBMCs. Subset given: CD45RA+ positively selected. These receptors all stem from a man aged 18 to 29 in good health. Some clones in this sample may be carry-over from other donors' samples.

The chain has TRBV5-4 and TRBJ2-5, with a possible D match to TRBD1 (6 bases). CDR1 is SGHNT, CDR2 YYREEE, per germline (reference sequence). This CDR3 region has 15 residues. V lost 4 bases, J lost 5 bases, and 18 bases lay in between. CDR3 sequence reads: CASSDRPGVRETQYF. The CDR3 bases are TGTGCCAGCAGCGACAGGCCAGGGGTCAGGGAGACCCAGTACTTC.

This rearrangement joins TRBV30 to TRBJ2-7, with D unresolved. Trimming removed 3 bases from V and 6 bases from J, with 15 bases in between. This CDR3 region has 13 residues. The V gene's germline CDR1 is GTSNPN and CDR2 SVGIG (reference sequence). CDR3 amino acids: CAWSGPPNSEQYF. In DNA, the CDR3 is TGTGCCTGGAGCGGTCCCCCGAATAGCGAGCAGTACTTC.

Notes on this clone: The same CDR3 arises from other DNA sequences in this sample as well. The chain combines TRBV30 with TRBJ2-7; D might be TRBD1 (5 bases). The V and J ends lost 3 bases and 3 bases respectively, with 9 bases between them. Germline V gene sequence: CDR1 GTSNPN, CDR2 SVGIG (reference sequence). The CDR3 loop spans 12 amino acids. In DNA form, the CDR3 reads TGTGCCTGGAGGACTGACAGCTACGAGCAGTACTTC. Protein: CAWRTDSYEQYF.

The rearrangement links TRBV5-1 to TRBJ2-3, with D maybe TRBD2 (6 bases). The germline V gene has CDR1 SGHRS and CDR2 YFSETQ. The CDR3 loop spans 16 amino acids. Deletions cut 0 bases from V and 3 bases from J, with 14 bases between. The DNA for the CDR3 is TGCGCCAGCAGCTTGGGGGACTTCGAGGTAACAGATACGCAGTATTTT. Protein product: CASSLGDFEVTDTQYF.

V is TRBV19 and J is TRBJ1-5, with TRBD1 as a possible D gene (5 bases). V was trimmed by 0 bases and J by 2 bases, leaving 17 bases between them. The CDR3 runs to 18 residues. Germline V gene lookup returns CDR1 LNHDA and CDR2 SQIVND (reference sequence). CDR3 amino acids: CASSIDLLQGYGNQPQHF. Written as DNA, the CDR3 is TGTGCCAGTAGTATAGATCTACTTCAGGGCTATGGCAATCAGCCCCAGCATTTT.

The chain links TRBV5-6 to TRBJ2-1; TRBD1 matches at 8 bases. Per germline, CDR1 SGHDT and CDR2 YYEEEE. V was clipped by 0 bases and J by 2 bases; unmatched bases: 4. The CDR3 consists of 16 residues. The CDR3 region is CASSLDRGVPYNEQFF. The CDR3 DNA follows: TGTGCCAGCAGCTTGGACAGGGGGGTACCCTACAATGAGCAGTTCTTC.

The DNA for the CDR3 is TGTGCCAGCAGCCGAGCGGGAATCTACGAGCAGTACTTC. Residues: CASSRAGIYEQYF. The rearrangement links TRBV7-9 to TRBJ2-7; TRBD2 aligns across 7 bases. The germline CDR1 and CDR2 sequences are SEHNR and FQNEAQ (reference sequence). Unmatched junction bases numbered 4, after V lost 5 bases and J lost 3 bases. The CDR3 sequence is 13 residues long.

The chain has TRBV21-1 and TRBJ2-2. TRBV21-1 is an annotated pseudogene. CDR3 length: 18 amino acids. CDR3 region: CASSSGLRGPAVPGELFF. The CDR3 DNA follows: TGTGCCAGCAGCTCCGGACTCCGGGGACCCGCGGTCCCCGGGGAGCTGTTTTTT.

The rearrangement links TRBV18 to TRBJ2-7; 9 positions match TRBD1. CDR1 is KGHSH and CDR2 is LQKENI in the germline V gene. Trimming cost V 3 bases and J 3 bases; bases outside gene matches: 6. The CDR3 has 15 amino acids. The CDR3 is CASSPGQGTIYEQYF. The CDR3 DNA is TGTGCCAGCTCACCCGGACAGGGGACAATCTACGAGCAGTACTTC.

The chain links TRBV19 to TRBJ1-2; a weak D match, TRBD1 (5 bases). Germline-derived CDR1 and CDR2 are LNHDA and SQIVND (reference sequence). Trimming stripped 3 bases from V and 5 bases from J, with 13 bases between. The CDR3 sequence is 14 residues long. The CDR3 bases are TGTGCCAGTAGTATTGCAGGGCGCGGTTATGGCTACACCTTC. Translating it yields CASSIAGRGYGYTF.

J is TRBJ2-1 and V is TRBV5-4; 8 nucleotides match TRBD1. The CDR3 extends over 16 amino acids. V was clipped by 5 bases and J by 5 bases; unmatched bases: 12. Germline loops: CDR1 SGHNT, CDR2 YYREEE (reference sequence). CDR3 bases: TGTGCCAGCAGTTCCCCTGACAGGGGTGTAGACAATGAGCAGTTCTTC. It is translated as CASSSPDRGVDNEQFF. The full variable domain, rest sourced from reference TRBV5-4 and TRBJ2-1, is ETGVTQSPTHLIKTRGQQVTLRCSSQSGHNTVSWYQQALGQGPQFIFQYYREEENGRGNFPPRFSGLQFPNYSSELNVNALELDDSALYLCASSSPDRGVDNEQFFGPGTRLTVL.

Only one count was recorded for this clone. The chain has TRBV9 and TRBJ2-1, with 11 nucleotides matching TRBD2. V lost 0 bases and J lost 7; bases outside the gene matches: 12. The CDR3 runs to 18 residues. The germline V gene has CDR1 SGDLS and CDR2 YYNGEE. This CDR3 is CASSVGSGRALLVNEQFF. CDR3 DNA sequence: TGTGCCAGCAGCGTAGGTAGCGGGAGGGCCTTGTTGGTAAATGAGCAGTTCTTC. The full variable domain, in which reference TRBV9 and TRBJ2-1 provide the parts outside the CDR3, is DSGVTQTPKHLITATGQRVTLRCSPRSGDLSVYWYQQSLDQGLQFLIQYYNGEERAKGNILERFSAQQFPDLHSELNLSSLELGDSALYFCASSVGSGRALLVNEQFFGPGTRLTVL.

The rearrangement links TRBV2 to TRBJ2-3; TRBD2 aligns across 15 bases. After removal of 4 bases from V and 2 bases from J, the junction contained 7 bases not matched to a gene. This CDR3 is 18 amino acids long. Germline CDR1 SNHLY, CDR2 FYNNEI. CDR3 nucleotide sequence: TGTGCCAGCAGTGGGACTAGCGGGAGGGCCCGGGTCACAGATACGCAGTATTTT. Translation gives CASSGTSGRARVTDTQYF. Using reference TRBV2 and TRBJ2-3 for the parts outside the CDR3, the full variable domain is EPEVTQTPSHQVTQMGQEVILRCVPISNHLYFYWYRQILGQKVEFLVSFYNNEISEKSEIFDDQFSVERPDGSNFTLKIRSTKLEDSAMYFCASSGTSGRARVTDTQYFGPGTRLTVL.

The genes are TRBV5-5 and TRBJ1-4; 7 positions agree with TRBD1. The CDR3 is made up of 14 amino acids. The J segment lost 7 bases and the V segment lost 5 bases, leaving 8 bases of the junction unmatched. Germline assignment: CDR1 SGHKS and CDR2 YYEKEE (reference sequence). The DNA for the CDR3 is TGTGCCAGCAGACCAGAGCCAGGGGGTGAAAAACTGTTTTTT. Its protein product is CASRPEPGGEKLFF.